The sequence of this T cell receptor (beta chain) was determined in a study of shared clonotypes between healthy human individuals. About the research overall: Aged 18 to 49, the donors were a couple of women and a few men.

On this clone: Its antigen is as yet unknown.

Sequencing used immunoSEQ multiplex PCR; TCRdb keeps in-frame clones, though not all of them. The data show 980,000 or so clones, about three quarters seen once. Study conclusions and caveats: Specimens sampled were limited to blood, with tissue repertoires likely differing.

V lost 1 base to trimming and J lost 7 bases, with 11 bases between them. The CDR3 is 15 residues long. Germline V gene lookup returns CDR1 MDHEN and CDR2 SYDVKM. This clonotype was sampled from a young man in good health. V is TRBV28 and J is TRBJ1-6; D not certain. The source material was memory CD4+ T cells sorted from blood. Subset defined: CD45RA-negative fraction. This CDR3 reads CASSLSQNLNSPLHF. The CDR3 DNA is TGTGCCAGCAGTTTATCTCAGAATCTGAATTCACCCCTCCACTTT.